This is a list of T cell receptor beta chains from one sample in a study of blood T cell repertoires in COVID-19. Assay used: immunoSEQ multiplex PCR; TCRdb lists only in-frame clones, some missing. The sample includes some 170,000 clones, approximately 88% of them seen just once. Material for sequencing was peripheral blood. Receptors originate from an elderly woman with active or convalescent COVID-19. The CDR3 runs from the conserved cysteine through the conserved F or W. Fields, in order: D gene, J gene, V gene, clone size, CDR3 DNA, CDR3 protein. A D gene is named only where the DNA matches it firmly. Some rows mark clone size as missing; the rest say once, few, many or name a class of expanded clone.

>TRBD2|TRBJ2-1|TRBV2|NA
TGTGCCAGCAGTGTTACTAGCGGGGGGCTGTATGAGCAGTTCTTC
CASSVTSGGLYEQFF
>NA|TRBJ1-1|TRBV19|NA
TGTGCCAGTACCCTCAGGGGAGTTGACACTGAAGCTTTCTTT
CASTLRGVDTEAFF
>NA|TRBJ1-2|TRBV27|NA
TGTGCCAGCAAAGAGACAGGAACCTATGGCTACACCTTC
CASKETGTYGYTF
>NA|TRBJ2-7|TRBV9|NA
TGTGCCAGCAGCGTAGACGGTAGCTCCTACGAGCAGTACTTC
CASSVDGSSYEQYF
>TRBD1|TRBJ1-2|TRBV19|NA
TGTGCCAGTAGTATACCAGGGGGACACTATGGCTACACCTTC
CASSIPGGHYGYTF
>NA|TRBJ2-5|TRBV5-1|NA
TGCGCCAGCAGCGCGTCCGCGGGGGAGACCCAGTACTTC
CASSASAGETQYF
>NA|TRBJ1-1|TRBV7-8|NA
TGTGCCAGCAGCCTCTTGCCAGAGAACACTGAAGCTTTCTTT
CASSLLPENTEAFF
>TRBD1|TRBJ1-1|TRBV29-1|NA
TGCAGCGTTCAGGGGGCTATGGCTGAAGCTTTCTTT
CSVQGAMAEAFF
>NA|TRBJ1-3|TRBV10-3|NA
TGTGCCATCACCCCGACAGGAGGAAACACCATATATTTT
CAITPTGGNTIYF
>TRBD2|TRBJ2-3|TRBV6-5|NA
TGTGCCAGCAGTTACTGGAGCGGGGGGTCAGATACGCAGTATTTT
CASSYWSGGSDTQYF
>NA|TRBJ1-5|TRBV29-1|NA
TGCAGCGTTGAAGACCGACGGGGGAGCAATCAGCCCCAGCATTTT
CSVEDRRGSNQPQHF
>NA|TRBJ1-4|TRBV10-3|NA
TGTGCCAGCAAACAGGGCAACCTTAATGAAAAACTGTTTTTT
CASKQGNLNEKLFF
>TRBD1|TRBJ1-2|TRBV6-5|NA
TGTGCCCTAAGACAGGGGGCTGGCTACACCTTC
CALRQGAGYTF
>NA|TRBJ1-3|TRBV7-2|NA
TGTGCCAGCAGCTCCCTTGGAAACACCATATATTTT
CASSSLGNTIYF
>TRBD2|TRBJ2-5|TRBV10-3|NA
TGTGCCATCAGAGCGGGGGGGTTCCAAGAGACCCAGTACTTC
CAIRAGGFQETQYF
>TRBD2|TRBJ2-5|TRBV24-1|once
TGTGCCACCAGTGGCCCCACGGGACGGGGGGGCACCAAAGAGACCCAGTACTTC
CATSGPTGRGGTKETQYF
>NA|TRBJ1-6|TRBV6-5|NA
TGTGCCAGCCGACCAGAGGGATTAGGTTCACCCCTCCACTTT
CASRPEGLGSPLHF
>TRBD2|TRBJ2-1|TRBV18|NA
TGTGCCAGCTCACCACGAATGGGTTACGGCGGGGGTAACTACAATGAGCAGTTCTTC
CASSPRMGYGGGNYNEQFF
>TRBD1|TRBJ1-5|TRBV6-6|NA
TGTGCCAGCAGTTACTCGAGAACAGGGGTCAATCAGCCCCAGCATTTT
CASSYSRTGVNQPQHF
>TRBD1|TRBJ1-3|TRBV6-6|NA
TGTGCCAGCAGTACAGGGGGCGCAGGAAACACCATATATTTT
CASSTGGAGNTIYF
>TRBD2|TRBJ2-2|TRBV5-1|NA
TGCGCCAGCAGCGACCACCCTACTAGCGGGGGTTACACCGGGGAGCTGTTTTTT
CASSDHPTSGGYTGELFF
>NA|TRBJ2-7|TRBV30|NA
TGTGCCTGGAGTGTATGGCAGGGCAAAGAGCAGTACTTC
CAWSVWQGKEQYF
>NA|TRBJ1-1|TRBV6-5|NA
TGTGCCAGCAGTTATTTCCGGGGGGGTGAAGCTTTCTTT
CASSYFRGGEAFF
>NA|TRBJ1-1|TRBV4-3|NA
TGCGCCACCCAAGCCGTCAATACAGGTTTGAACACTGAAGCTTTCTTT
CATQAVNTGLNTEAFF
>TRBD1|TRBJ1-2|TRBV2|NA
TGTGCCAGCACCGGGGACAGGCTGGGCGGCTACACCTTC
CASTGDRLGGYTF
>NA|TRBJ1-2|TRBV7-2|NA
TGTGCCAGCAGCTCATACGAGGGGGTTCGCTACACCTTC
CASSSYEGVRYTF
>NA|TRBJ1-1|TRBV5-1|NA
TGCGCCAGCAGCCTACAGGGCGCTGAAGCTTTCTTT
CASSLQGAEAFF